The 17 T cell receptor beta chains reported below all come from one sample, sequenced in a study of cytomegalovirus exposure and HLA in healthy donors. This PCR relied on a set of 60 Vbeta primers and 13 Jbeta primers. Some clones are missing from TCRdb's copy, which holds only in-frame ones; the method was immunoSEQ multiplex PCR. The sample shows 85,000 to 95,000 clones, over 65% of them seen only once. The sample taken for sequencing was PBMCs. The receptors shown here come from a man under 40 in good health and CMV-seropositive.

The CDR3 loop reads CASSLPGEKAWVEKLFF. The CDR3 DNA follows: TGTGCCAGCAGCTTACCAGGGGAAAAAGCTTGGGTTGAAAAACTGTTTTTT. The chain recombines TRBV5-8 with TRBJ1-4; TRBD1 might be the D (6 bases). Germline lookup yields CDR1 SGHTS and CDR2 YDEGEE. V dropped 2 bases and J dropped 7 bases, with 21 bases sitting between them. The CDR3 is 17 residues long.

Here the CDR3 reads CAWSDRAWPQHF. Here the CDR3 DNA reads TGTGCCTGGAGCGACAGGGCTTGGCCCCAGCATTTT. This chain joins TRBV30 and TRBJ1-5; 7 bases align to TRBD1. Unmatched junction bases numbered 5, after V lost 3 bases and J lost 9 bases. This CDR3 comprises 12 residues. CDR1 is GTSNPN, CDR2 SVGIG, per germline (reference sequence).

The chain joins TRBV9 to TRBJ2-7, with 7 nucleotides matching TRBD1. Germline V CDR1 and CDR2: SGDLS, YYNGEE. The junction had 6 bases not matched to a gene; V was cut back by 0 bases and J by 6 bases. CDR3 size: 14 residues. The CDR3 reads CASSVALTGAEQYF. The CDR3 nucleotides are TGTGCCAGCAGCGTAGCCCTTACAGGGGCCGAGCAGTACTTC.

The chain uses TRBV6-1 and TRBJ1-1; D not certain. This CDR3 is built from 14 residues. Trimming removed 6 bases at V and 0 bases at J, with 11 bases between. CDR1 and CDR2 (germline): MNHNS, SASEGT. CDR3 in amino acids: CASSRTVMNTEAFF. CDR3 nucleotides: TGTGCCAGCAGCCGAACAGTAATGAACACTGAAGCTTTCTTT.

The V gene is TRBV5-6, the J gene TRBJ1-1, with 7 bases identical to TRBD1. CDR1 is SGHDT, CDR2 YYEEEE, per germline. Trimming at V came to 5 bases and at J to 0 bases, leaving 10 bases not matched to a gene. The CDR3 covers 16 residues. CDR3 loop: CASSPVPGQLNTEAFF. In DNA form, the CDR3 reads TGTGCCAGCAGTCCCGTACCGGGACAGCTGAACACTGAAGCTTTCTTT.

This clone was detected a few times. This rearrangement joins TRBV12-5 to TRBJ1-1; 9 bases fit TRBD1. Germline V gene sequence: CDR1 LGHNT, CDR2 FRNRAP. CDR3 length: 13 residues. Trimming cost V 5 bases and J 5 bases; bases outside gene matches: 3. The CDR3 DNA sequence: TGTGCTAGTGGTCTGACAGGGGGTACTGAAGCTTTCTTT. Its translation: CASGLTGGTEAFF.

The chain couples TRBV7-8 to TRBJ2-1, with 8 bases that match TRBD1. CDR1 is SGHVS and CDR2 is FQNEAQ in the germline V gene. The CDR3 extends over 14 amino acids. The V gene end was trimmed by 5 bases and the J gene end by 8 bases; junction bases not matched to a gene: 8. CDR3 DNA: TGTGCCAGCAGCCCCAGGACAGGGTTGTATGAGCAGTTCTTC. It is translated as CASSPRTGLYEQFF.

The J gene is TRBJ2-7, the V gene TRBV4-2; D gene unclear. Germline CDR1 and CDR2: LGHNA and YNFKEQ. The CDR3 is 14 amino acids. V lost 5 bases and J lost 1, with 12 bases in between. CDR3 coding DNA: TGTGCCAGCAGCTTGGCGGTCGGTTCCTACGAGCAGTACTTC. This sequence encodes CASSLAVGSYEQYF.

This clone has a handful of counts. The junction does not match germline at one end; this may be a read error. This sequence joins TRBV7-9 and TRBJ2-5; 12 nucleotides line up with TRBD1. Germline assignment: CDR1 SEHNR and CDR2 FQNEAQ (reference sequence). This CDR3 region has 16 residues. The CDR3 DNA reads TGTTCCAGCACCAAAGGGGACAGGGGGCTACGGGAGACCCAGTACTTC. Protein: CSSTKGDRGLRETQYF.

DNA of the CDR3: TGTGCCAGCAGTACGGGTTTGAGGAGATCCTACGAGCAGTACTTC. Translated: CASSTGLRRSYEQYF. The chain uses TRBV6-6 and TRBJ2-7; D is undetermined. The V gene lost 5 bases and the J gene lost 1 base, with 15 bases spanning the gap. The CDR3 runs 15 residues. Germline V lookup: CDR1 MNHNY, CDR2 SVGAGI (reference sequence).

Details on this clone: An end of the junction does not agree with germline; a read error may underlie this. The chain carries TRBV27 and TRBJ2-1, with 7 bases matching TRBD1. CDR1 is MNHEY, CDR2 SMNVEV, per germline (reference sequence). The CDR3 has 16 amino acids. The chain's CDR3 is CASRAQGFGSYNEQFF. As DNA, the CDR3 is TGTGCCAGCAGGGCACAGGGGTTTGGCTCCTACAATGAGCAATTCTTC.

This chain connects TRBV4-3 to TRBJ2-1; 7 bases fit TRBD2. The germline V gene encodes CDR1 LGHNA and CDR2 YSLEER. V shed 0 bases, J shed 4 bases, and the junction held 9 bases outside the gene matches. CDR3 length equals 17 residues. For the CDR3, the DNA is TGCGCCAGCAGCCAAGATCGTGGGGCGGGAGTGTACAATGAGCAGTTCTTC. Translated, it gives CASSQDRGAGVYNEQFF.

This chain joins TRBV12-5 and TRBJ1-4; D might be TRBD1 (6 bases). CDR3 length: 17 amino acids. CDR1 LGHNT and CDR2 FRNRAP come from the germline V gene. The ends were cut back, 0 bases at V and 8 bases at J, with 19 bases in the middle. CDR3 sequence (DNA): TGTGCTAGTGGTTTGGTAAGGGGGGGGACGCATGAAGAAAAACTGTTTTTT. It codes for CASGLVRGGTHEEKLFF.

CDR3 protein: CSVGLSISNYGYTF. The DNA for the CDR3 is TGCAGCGTGGGGCTATCCATTTCTAACTATGGCTACACCTTC. The V and J genes are TRBV29-1 and TRBJ1-2, with a tentative D call TRBD1 (5 bases). CDR1 is SQVTM and CDR2 is ANQGSEA in the germline V gene. V was shortened by 6 bases and J by 0 bases, with 14 bases between the two germline ends. The CDR3 has 14 amino acids.

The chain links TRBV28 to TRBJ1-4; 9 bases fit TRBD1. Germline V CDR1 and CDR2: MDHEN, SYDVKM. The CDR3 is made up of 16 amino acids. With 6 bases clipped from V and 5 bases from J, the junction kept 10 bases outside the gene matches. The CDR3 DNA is TGTGCCAGCAGAGAAGCCGGGACAGGGTGGAATGAAAAACTGTTTTTT. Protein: CASREAGTGWNEKLFF.

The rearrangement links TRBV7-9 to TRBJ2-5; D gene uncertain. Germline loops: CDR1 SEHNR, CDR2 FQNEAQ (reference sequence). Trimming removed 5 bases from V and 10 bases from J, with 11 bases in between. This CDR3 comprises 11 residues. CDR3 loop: CASSPLEDQYF. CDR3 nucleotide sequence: TGTGCCAGCAGCCCCCTAGAGGACCAGTACTTC.

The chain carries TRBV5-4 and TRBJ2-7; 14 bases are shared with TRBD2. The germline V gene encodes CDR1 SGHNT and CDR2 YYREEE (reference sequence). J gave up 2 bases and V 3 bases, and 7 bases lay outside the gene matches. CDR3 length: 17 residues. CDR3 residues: CASSSGTSGRIAYEQYF. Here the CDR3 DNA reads TGTGCCAGCAGCTCCGGGACTAGCGGGAGAATCGCCTACGAGCAGTACTTC.